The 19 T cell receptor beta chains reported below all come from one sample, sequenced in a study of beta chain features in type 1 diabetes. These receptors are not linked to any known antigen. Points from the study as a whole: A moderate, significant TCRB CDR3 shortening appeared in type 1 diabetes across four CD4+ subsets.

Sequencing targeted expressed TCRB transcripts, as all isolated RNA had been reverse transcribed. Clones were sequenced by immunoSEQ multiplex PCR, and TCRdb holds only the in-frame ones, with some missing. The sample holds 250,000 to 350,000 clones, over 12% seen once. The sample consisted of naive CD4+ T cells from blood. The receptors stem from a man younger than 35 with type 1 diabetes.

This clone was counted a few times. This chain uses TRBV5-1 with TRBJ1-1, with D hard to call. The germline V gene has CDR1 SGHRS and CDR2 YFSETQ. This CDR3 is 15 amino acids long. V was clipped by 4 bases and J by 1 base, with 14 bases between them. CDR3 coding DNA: TGCGCCAGCAGCCCGACGGACTCCACGAACACTGAAGCTTTCTTT. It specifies CASSPTDSTNTEAFF.

CDR3 bases: TGTGCCAGCTCCCGTCAGGGGACTGAAGCTTTCTTT. It specifies CASSRQGTEAFF. The chain is built from TRBV18 and TRBJ1-1; D perhaps matches TRBD1 (6 bases). Trimming left V 6 bases short and J 5 bases short, with 10 bases between. This CDR3 has 12 residues. Germline-derived CDR1 and CDR2 are KGHSH and LQKENI.

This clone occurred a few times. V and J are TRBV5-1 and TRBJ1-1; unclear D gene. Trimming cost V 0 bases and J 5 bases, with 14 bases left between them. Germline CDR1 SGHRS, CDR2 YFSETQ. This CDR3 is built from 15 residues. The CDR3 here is CASSLEGRWRTEAFF. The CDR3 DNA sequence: TGCGCCAGCAGCTTGGAAGGCAGGTGGAGGACTGAAGCTTTCTTT. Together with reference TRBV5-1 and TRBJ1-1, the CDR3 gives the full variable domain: KAGVTQTPRYLIKTRGQQVTLSCSPISGHRSVSWYQQTPGQGLQFLFEYFSETQRNKGNFPGRFSGRQFSNSRSEMNVSTLELGDSALYLCASSLEGRWRTEAFFGQGTRLTVV.

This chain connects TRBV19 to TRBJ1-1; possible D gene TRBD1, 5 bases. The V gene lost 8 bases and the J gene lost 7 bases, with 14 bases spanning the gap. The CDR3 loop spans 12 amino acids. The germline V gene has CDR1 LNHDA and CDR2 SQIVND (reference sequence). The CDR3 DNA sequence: TGTGCCAGTGGGGCGGGGCTCAATGAAGCTTTCTTT. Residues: CASGAGLNEAFF.

The CDR3 reads CASSLGTFLFHEQYF. The DNA of the CDR3 is TGTGCCAGCAGCTTAGGGACTTTCCTTTTTCACGAGCAGTACTTC. The chain joins TRBV7-9 to TRBJ2-7; D perhaps matches TRBD2 (5 bases). Germline V gives CDR1 SEHNR, CDR2 FQNEAQ (reference sequence). Trimming took 1 base from V and 5 from J, leaving 15 bases between them. The CDR3 spans 15 residues.

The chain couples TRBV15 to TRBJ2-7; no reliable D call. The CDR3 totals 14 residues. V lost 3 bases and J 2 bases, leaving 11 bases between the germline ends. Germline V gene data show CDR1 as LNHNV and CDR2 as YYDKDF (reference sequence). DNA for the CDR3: TGTGCCACCAGCAGGGGCACTGGTCCCTACGAGCAGTACTTC. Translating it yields CATSRGTGPYEQYF.

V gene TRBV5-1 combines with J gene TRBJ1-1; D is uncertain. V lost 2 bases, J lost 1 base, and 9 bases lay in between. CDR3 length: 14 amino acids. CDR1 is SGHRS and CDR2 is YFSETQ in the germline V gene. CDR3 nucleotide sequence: TGCGCCAGCAGCTTCGGGGAATGGAACACTGAAGCTTTCTTT. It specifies CASSFGEWNTEAFF.

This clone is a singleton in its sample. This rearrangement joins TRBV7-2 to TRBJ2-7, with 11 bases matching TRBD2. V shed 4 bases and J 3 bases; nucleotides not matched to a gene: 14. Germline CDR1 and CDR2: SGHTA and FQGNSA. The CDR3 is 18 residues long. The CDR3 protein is CASSSYPTTSGANYEQYF. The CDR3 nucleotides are TGTGCCAGCAGCTCCTACCCGACGACTAGCGGGGCCAACTACGAGCAGTACTTC.

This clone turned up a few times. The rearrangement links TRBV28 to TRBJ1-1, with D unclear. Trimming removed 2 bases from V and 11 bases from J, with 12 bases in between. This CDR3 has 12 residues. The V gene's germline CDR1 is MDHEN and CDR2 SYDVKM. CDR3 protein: CASSLPIQVAFF. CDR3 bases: TGTGCCAGCAGTTTACCTATCCAGGTCGCTTTCTTT.

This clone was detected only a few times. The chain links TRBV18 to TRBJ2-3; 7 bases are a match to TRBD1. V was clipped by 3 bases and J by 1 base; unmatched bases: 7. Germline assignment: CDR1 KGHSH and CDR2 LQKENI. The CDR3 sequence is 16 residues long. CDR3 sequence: CASSPQSGGGTDTQYF. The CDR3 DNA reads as TGTGCCAGCTCACCCCAATCAGGGGGTGGCACAGATACGCAGTATTTT.

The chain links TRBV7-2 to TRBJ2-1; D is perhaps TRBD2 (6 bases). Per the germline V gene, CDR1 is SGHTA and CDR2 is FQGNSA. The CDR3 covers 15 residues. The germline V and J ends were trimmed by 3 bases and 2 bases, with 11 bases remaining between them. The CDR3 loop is CASSFLAVTYNEQFF. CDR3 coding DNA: TGTGCCAGCAGCTTCTTAGCGGTTACCTACAATGAGCAGTTCTTC. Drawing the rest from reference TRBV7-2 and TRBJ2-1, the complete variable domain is GAGVSQSPSNKVTEKGKDVELRCDPISGHTALYWYRQSLGQGLEFLIYFQGNSAPDKSGLPSDRFSAERTGGSVSTLTIQRTQQEDSAVYLCASSFLAVTYNEQFFGPGTRLTVL.

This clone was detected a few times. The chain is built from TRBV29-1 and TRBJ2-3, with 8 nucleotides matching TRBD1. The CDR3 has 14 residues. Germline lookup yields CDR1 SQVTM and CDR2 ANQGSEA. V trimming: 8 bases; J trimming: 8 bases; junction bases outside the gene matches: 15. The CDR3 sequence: CSTSTGGRSSTQYF. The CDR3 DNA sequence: TGCAGCACATCCACAGGGGGGAGGTCGTCTACGCAGTATTTT.

In DNA form, the CDR3 reads TGTGCCAGCACCCCAGGGTGGACGCCGGTGCAGTACTTC. It specifies CASTPGWTPVQYF. The V call is TRBV2, the J call TRBJ2-7, with D tentatively TRBD1 (5 bases). V shed 7 bases and J shed 9 bases, with 19 bases lying between them. Looked up from germline, CDR1 is SNHLY and CDR2 is FYNNEI. There are 13 residues in the CDR3.

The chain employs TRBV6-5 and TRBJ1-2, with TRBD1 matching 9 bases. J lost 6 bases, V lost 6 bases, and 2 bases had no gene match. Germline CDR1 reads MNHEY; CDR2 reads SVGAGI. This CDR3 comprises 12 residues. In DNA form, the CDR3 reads TGTGCCAGCAGCCGGACAGGGGATGGCTACACCTTC. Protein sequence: CASSRTGDGYTF.

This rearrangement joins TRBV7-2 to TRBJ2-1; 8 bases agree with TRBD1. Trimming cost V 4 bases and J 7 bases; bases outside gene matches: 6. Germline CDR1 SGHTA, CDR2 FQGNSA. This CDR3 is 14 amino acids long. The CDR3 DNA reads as TGTGCCAGCAGCTCAGGACAGGGATTGAATGAGCAGTTCTTC. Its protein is CASSSGQGLNEQFF.

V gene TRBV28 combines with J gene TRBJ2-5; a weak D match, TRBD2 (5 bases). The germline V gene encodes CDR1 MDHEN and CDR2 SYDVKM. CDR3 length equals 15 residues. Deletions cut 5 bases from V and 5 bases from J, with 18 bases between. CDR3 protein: CASSPGVSGLETQYF. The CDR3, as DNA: TGTGCCAGCAGTCCTGGAGTCAGCGGATTGGAGACCCAGTACTTC.

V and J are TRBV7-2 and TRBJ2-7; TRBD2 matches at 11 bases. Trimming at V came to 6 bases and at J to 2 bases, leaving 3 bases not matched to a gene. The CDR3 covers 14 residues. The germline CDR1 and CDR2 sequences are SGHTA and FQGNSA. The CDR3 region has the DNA TGTGCCAGCAGTGGGACTAGCGGACCCTACGAGCAGTACTTC. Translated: CASSGTSGPYEQYF.

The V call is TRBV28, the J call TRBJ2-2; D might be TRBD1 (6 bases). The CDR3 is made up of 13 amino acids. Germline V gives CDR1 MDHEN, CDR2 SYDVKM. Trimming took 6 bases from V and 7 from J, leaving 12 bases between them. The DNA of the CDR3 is TGTGCCAGCAGGAATCAGGGGTTCGGGGAGCTGTTTTTT. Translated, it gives CASRNQGFGELFF.

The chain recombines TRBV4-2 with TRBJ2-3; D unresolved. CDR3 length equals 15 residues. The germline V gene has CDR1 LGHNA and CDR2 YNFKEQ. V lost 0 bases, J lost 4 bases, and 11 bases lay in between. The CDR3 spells CASSQDNRRADTQYF. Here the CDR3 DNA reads TGTGCCAGCAGCCAAGACAATCGTCGAGCAGATACGCAGTATTTT.